This is a list of T cell receptor beta chains from one sample in a study of T cell repertoires in cytomegalovirus infection. In TCRdb, the reads were re-called with MiXCR into one record per CDR3 protein. Of under 800,000 distinct CDR3 sequences in the sample, around 24% were seen once. Source material: CD8+ T cells from PBMCs. The receptors originated from a human donor in good health (CMV status not recorded). Some clones in this sample may be carry-over from other donors' samples. The CDR3 runs from the conserved cysteine through the conserved F or W. Each record gives: J gene, V gene, D gene, clone size, CDR3 protein, CDR3 DNA. A D gene is named only where the DNA matches it firmly. Rows may omit the clone size; those that give it use once, few, many or a size class.

j_call: TRBJ1-5
v_call: TRBV11-2
d_call: TRBD1
clone_size: few
cdr3_aa: CASSLGRPGGGHGSQPQHF
cdr3_nt: TGTGCCAGCAGCTTAGGGAGACCAGGGGGCGGCCATGGAAGTCAGCCCCAGCATTTT

j_call: TRBJ2-1
v_call: TRBV27
d_call: -
clone_size: many
cdr3_aa: CASSFPGNEQFF
cdr3_nt: TGTGCCAGCAGCTTTCCAGGGAACGAGCAGTTCTTC

j_call: TRBJ2-2
v_call: TRBV5-5
d_call: -
clone_size: -
cdr3_aa: CASSLAAEGWFGTGELFF
cdr3_nt: TGTGCCAGCAGCTTGGCCGCCGAGGGCTGGTTTGGCACCGGGGAGCTGTTTTTT

j_call: TRBJ1-2
v_call: TRBV5-1
d_call: -
clone_size: -
cdr3_aa: CASRWGTEFYGYTF
cdr3_nt: TGCGCCAGTCGGTGGGGGACGGAATTCTATGGCTACACCTTC

j_call: TRBJ2-1
v_call: TRBV6-6
d_call: TRBD2
clone_size: -
cdr3_aa: CASRFLSGRGGDNEQFF
cdr3_nt: TGTGCCAGCAGGTTTCTTTCGGGGAGGGGTGGCGACAATGAGCAGTTCTTC

j_call: TRBJ2-2
v_call: TRBV7-9
d_call: TRBD1
clone_size: many
cdr3_aa: CASTGQGSNTGELFF
cdr3_nt: TGTGCCAGCACCGGACAGGGTTCGAACACCGGGGAGCTGTTTTTT

j_call: TRBJ2-1
v_call: TRBV7-8
d_call: TRBD1
clone_size: many
cdr3_aa: CASSLPDRGPGEQFF
cdr3_nt: TGTGCCAGCAGCTTACCCGACAGGGGGCCCGGGGAGCAGTTCTTC

j_call: TRBJ2-3
v_call: TRBV7-2
d_call: -
clone_size: many
cdr3_aa: CASSLGGAPDTQYF
cdr3_nt: TGTGCCAGCAGCTTGGGGGGGGCCCCAGATACGCAGTATTTT

j_call: TRBJ1-2
v_call: TRBV20-1
d_call: TRBD1
clone_size: few
cdr3_aa: CSAKTGSGYTF
cdr3_nt: TGCAGTGCAAAGACAGGGTCCGGCTACACCTTC

j_call: TRBJ2-5
v_call: TRBV6-6
d_call: TRBD2
clone_size: few
cdr3_aa: CASSTQRGGPETQYF
cdr3_nt: TGTGCCAGCAGTACGCAGCGGGGGGGCCCAGAGACCCAGTACTTC

j_call: TRBJ2-2
v_call: TRBV4-3
d_call: -
clone_size: -
cdr3_aa: CASSPGTFGELFF
cdr3_nt: TGCGCCAGCAGCCCCGGGACTTTCGGGGAGCTGTTTTTT

j_call: TRBJ2-3
v_call: TRBV6-4
d_call: -
clone_size: -
cdr3_aa: CASSYRGSLEVIDTQYF
cdr3_nt: TGTGCCAGCAGCTACCGGGGCTCCTTAGAAGTCATAGATACGCAGTATTTT

j_call: TRBJ1-1
v_call: TRBV7-9
d_call: TRBD1
clone_size: once
cdr3_aa: CTSSTRTGGEAFF
cdr3_nt: TGTACCAGCAGCACCCGGACAGGGGGTGAAGCTTTCTTT

j_call: TRBJ1-3
v_call: TRBV20-1
d_call: -
clone_size: few
cdr3_aa: CSARALGGISGNTIYF
cdr3_nt: TGCAGTGCTAGAGCCCTTGGAGGCATCTCTGGAAACACCATATATTTT

j_call: TRBJ2-5
v_call: TRBV6-5
d_call: -
clone_size: -
cdr3_aa: CASSYSWRGPQETQYF
cdr3_nt: TGTGCCAGCAGTTACTCGTGGCGGGGGCCACAAGAGACCCAGTACTTC

j_call: TRBJ2-1
v_call: TRBV5-6
d_call: -
clone_size: few
cdr3_aa: CASSLDPGLFDHEQFF
cdr3_nt: TGTGCCAGCAGCTTGGATCCGGGACTTTTTGACCATGAGCAGTTCTTC

j_call: TRBJ2-1
v_call: TRBV19
d_call: TRBD1
clone_size: many
cdr3_aa: CASSTRTGLFLDNEQFF
cdr3_nt: TGTGCCAGTAGTACTCGGACAGGCCTCTTCTTGGACAATGAGCAGTTCTTC

j_call: TRBJ2-3
v_call: TRBV12-3/TRBV12-4
d_call: TRBD1
clone_size: many
cdr3_aa: CASRAAGGFTDTQYF
cdr3_nt: TGTGCCAGCAGGGCAGCAGGGGGTTTTACAGATACGCAGTATTTT

j_call: TRBJ1-1
v_call: TRBV19
d_call: -
clone_size: few
cdr3_aa: CASSIAGGILNTEAFF
cdr3_nt: TGTGCCAGTAGTATAGCCGGAGGTATACTGAACACTGAAGCTTTCTTT

j_call: TRBJ2-1
v_call: TRBV7-2
d_call: -
clone_size: many
cdr3_aa: CASSPDPSSYNEQFF
cdr3_nt: TGTGCCAGCAGCCCTGACCCTAGCTCCTACAATGAGCAGTTCTTC

j_call: TRBJ2-7
v_call: TRBV29-1
d_call: TRBD1
clone_size: -
cdr3_aa: CSGQGSAYEQYF
cdr3_nt: TGCAGCGGACAGGGATCCGCCTACGAGCAGTACTTC

j_call: TRBJ1-2
v_call: TRBV13
d_call: -
clone_size: -
cdr3_aa: CASSTQGSHGYTF
cdr3_nt: TGTGCCAGCAGCACCCAAGGTTCCCATGGCTACACCTTC

j_call: TRBJ2-7
v_call: TRBV27
d_call: -
clone_size: -
cdr3_aa: CASSLAGHTYEQYF
cdr3_nt: TGTGCCAGCAGTTTGGCGGGACACACCTACGAGCAGTACTTC

j_call: TRBJ1-1
v_call: TRBV6-5
d_call: -
clone_size: -
cdr3_aa: CASSPGGVTEEAFF
cdr3_nt: TGTGCCAGCAGTCCCGGGGGGGTGACGGAAGAAGCTTTCTTT

j_call: TRBJ2-5
v_call: TRBV18
d_call: -
clone_size: -
cdr3_aa: CASSPPQEREETQYF
cdr3_nt: TGTGCCAGCTCACCACCGCAGGAGCGGGAAGAGACCCAGTACTTC

j_call: TRBJ1-1
v_call: TRBV29-1
d_call: -
clone_size: -
cdr3_aa: CSVEDFRPLKGTEAFF
cdr3_nt: TGCAGCGTTGAAGATTTCCGACCATTAAAGGGGACTGAAGCTTTCTTT

j_call: TRBJ2-2
v_call: TRBV9
d_call: TRBD2
clone_size: -
cdr3_aa: CASSVARIAGVTGELFF
cdr3_nt: TGTGCCAGCAGCGTAGCTCGGATAGCGGGGGTCACCGGGGAGCTGTTTTTT

j_call: TRBJ2-6
v_call: TRBV7-9
d_call: TRBD1
clone_size: few
cdr3_aa: CASSPPFRDSSSGANVLTF
cdr3_nt: TGTGCCAGCAGCCCCCCCTTCCGGGACAGTTCTTCTGGGGCCAACGTCCTGACTTTC

j_call: TRBJ2-3
v_call: TRBV28
d_call: -
clone_size: few
cdr3_aa: CASSLLGYTDTQYF
cdr3_nt: TGTGCCAGCAGTTTATTGGGGTACACAGATACGCAGTATTTT

j_call: TRBJ2-1
v_call: TRBV6-1
d_call: TRBD2
clone_size: many
cdr3_aa: CASSILTSGAYNEQFF
cdr3_nt: TGTGCCAGCAGTATTCTGACTAGCGGGGCCTACAATGAGCAGTTCTTC

j_call: TRBJ2-5
v_call: TRBV7-9
d_call: TRBD2
clone_size: -
cdr3_aa: CASGPGGKETQYF
cdr3_nt: TGTGCCAGCGGCCCGGGGGGGAAAGAGACCCAGTACTTC